A single sample is the source of the 11 T cell receptor beta chains below, sequenced in a study of early T cells in non-severe SARS-CoV-2 infection (dated by TCRdb to the early 2020s). Library prep was done by 5' RACE. This sample was sequenced with a NextSeq 500. TCRdb trimmed the raw reads at Q25, called clones with MiXCR and kept productive beta chains. Rows are combined by CDR3 protein, so each entry shows the most common genes and DNA. The sample includes 62,000 or so distinct CDR3 sequences, with approximately 9% observed a single time. Roughly 1.2% of the sample lies in the top ten. Sequences were obtained from whole blood. Receptors originate from an adult who was a healthcare worker with PCR-confirmed SARS-CoV-2 infection or an uninfected control (not recorded which).

This clonotype was counted many times. The rearrangement links TRBV5-1 to TRBJ2-1; 8 bases align to TRBD2. Germline V gene lookup returns CDR1 SGHRS and CDR2 YFSETQ. This CDR3 contains 16 residues. With V trimmed by 4 bases and J by 7 bases, 13 bases remained unmatched. The CDR3 sequence: CASSHTRTSIRNEQFF. CDR3 nucleotide sequence: TGCGCCAGCAGCCACACGAGGACTAGCATCCGGAATGAGCAGTTCTTC.

This chain connects TRBV5-1 to TRBJ2-1, with D possibly matching TRBD1 (6 bases). The ends were cut back, 0 bases at V and 0 bases at J, with 10 bases in the middle. CDR3 length equals 16 residues. The germline V gene encodes CDR1 SGHRS and CDR2 YFSETQ. Here the CDR3 DNA reads TGCGCCAGCAGCTTGGGCACAGGGACCTCCTACAATGAGCAGTTCTTC. Translating it yields CASSLGTGTSYNEQFF.

This clonotype was picked up a small number of times. The chain employs TRBV21-1 and TRBJ1-2; the table's D call, TRBD1, was not checked against the DNA. TRBV21-1 is reported as a pseudogene. The CDR3 spans 15 residues. The CDR3 region is CASSSDREEGGGYTF. CDR3 nucleotide sequence: TGTGCCAGCAGCAGTGACAGGGAGGAAGGTGGCGGCTACACCTTC.

This rearrangement joins TRBV5-1 to TRBJ1-6, with D possibly matching TRBD1 (6 bases). Germline values: CDR1 SGHRS, CDR2 YFSETQ. The CDR3 covers 14 residues. V shed 0 bases and J shed 10 bases, with 11 bases lying between them. The CDR3 protein is CASSLAGRGSPLHF. The CDR3 DNA is TGCGCCAGCAGCTTGGCCGGCAGGGGATCACCCCTCCACTTT.

Ten or more counts support this clonotype. V usage is TRBV29-1 and J usage is TRBJ2-5, with 7 bases fitting TRBD1. The CDR3 consists of 13 residues. The V gene's germline CDR1 is SQVTM and CDR2 ANQGSEA. Trimming at V came to 7 bases and at J to 1 base, leaving 6 bases not matched to a gene. CDR3 DNA: TGCAGCGCCTTGACAGGGATCCAAGAGACCCAGTACTTC. Translated, it gives CSALTGIQETQYF.

This clonotype was counted between two and nine times. The rearrangement joins TRBV5-1 to TRBJ2-5, with D uncertain. This CDR3 is built from 14 residues. Trimming took off 2 bases at V and 5 bases at J, with 13 bases between the two ends. The germline CDR1 and CDR2 sequences are SGHRS and YFSETQ. The CDR3 region is CASSLTTAVETQYF. Written as DNA, the CDR3 is TGCGCCAGCAGCTTAACGACTGCGGTGGAGACCCAGTACTTC.

This sequence joins TRBV2 and TRBJ1-2; no firm D call. The CDR3 is 16 amino acids. The V gene lost 1 base and the J gene lost 2 bases, with 14 bases spanning the gap. Germline lookup yields CDR1 SNHLY and CDR2 FYNNEI. The CDR3 coding sequence is TGTGCCAGCAGTGAAGATTCCGGAATTAGGAACTATGGCTACACCTTC. Protein: CASSEDSGIRNYGYTF.

The sample holds a few counts of this clonotype. The chain combines TRBV7-2 with TRBJ2-3; D gene ambiguous. Germline V CDR1 and CDR2: SGHTA, FQGNSA. This CDR3 region has 12 residues. V lost 5 bases to trimming and J lost 6 bases, with 9 bases between them. This chain's CDR3 is CASSQWKDTQYF. In nucleotides, the CDR3 is TGTGCCAGCAGCCAGTGGAAGGATACGCAGTATTTT.

This clonotype was detected a few times. The genes are TRBV24-1 and TRBJ1-4; D may be TRBD1 (5 bases). Looked up from germline, CDR1 is KGHDR and CDR2 is SFDVKD. The CDR3 totals 15 residues. V was clipped by 0 bases and J by 8 bases, with 12 bases between them. CDR3 sequence (DNA): TGTGCCACCAGTGATTTGACGGGGGGAGAGGAAAAACTGTTTTTT. This gives the protein CATSDLTGGEEKLFF.

This clonotype was picked up a small number of times. The rearrangement joins TRBV12-3 or TRBV12-4 to TRBJ1-2, with D maybe TRBD1 (5 bases). The length of the CDR3 is 14 residues. V was pared by 2 bases and J by 6 bases, with 13 bases between. The CDR3: CASSLNRPRDGYTF. DNA of the CDR3: TGTGCCAGCAGTTTAAACAGGCCCCGCGATGGCTACACCTTC.

This clonotype has just a few counts. The V call is TRBV3-1, the J call TRBJ2-1; D is possibly TRBD2 (5 bases). Germline V lookup: CDR1 LGHDT, CDR2 YNNKEL (reference sequence). This CDR3 spans 16 amino acids. Trimming took off 0 bases at V and 3 bases at J, with 12 bases between the two ends. The CDR3 DNA follows: TGTGCCAGCAGCCAAGAGCAGCGGCTAATCTACAATGAGCAGTTCTTC. Translating gives CASSQEQRLIYNEQFF.